These 11 T cell receptor beta chains were sequenced from one sample in a study of cytomegalovirus exposure and HLA in healthy donors. The PCR had 60 Vbeta and 13 Jbeta primers. The data were produced by immunoSEQ multiplex PCR, yet TCRdb's version contains in-frame clones alone and is incomplete. The sample features more than 110,000 clones, with 2% to 3% in its top ten. Sample: PBMCs. These receptor sequences come from a man aged 35 to 55 in good health and CMV-seronegative.

The chain employs TRBV4-2 and TRBJ1-5, with D hard to call. Germline V CDR1 and CDR2: LGHNA, YNFKEQ. With 4 bases removed from V and 2 bases from J, the gap between germline ends came to 9 bases. CDR3 length equals 14 residues. CDR3 protein: CASSPNYRNQPQHF. As DNA, the CDR3 is TGTGCCAGCAGCCCTAACTATCGCAATCAGCCCCAGCATTTT.

This chain joins TRBV6-5 and TRBJ2-3; tentatively, D is TRBD1 (6 bases). This CDR3 has 16 residues. With 2 bases removed from V and 3 bases from J, the gap between germline ends came to 15 bases. Looked up from germline, CDR1 is MNHEY and CDR2 is SVGAGI. CDR3 DNA: TGTGCCAGCAGTTACGGGTCAGGGGTCAGGACAGATACGCAGTATTTT. Translated: CASSYGSGVRTDTQYF.

The chain combines TRBV6-5 with TRBJ2-7; a weak D match, TRBD2 (6 bases). V shed 5 bases and J shed 0 bases, with 11 bases lying between them. This CDR3 is built from 14 residues. Germline-derived CDR1 and CDR2 are MNHEY and SVGAGI. Here the CDR3 reads CASSTGTSSYEQYF. DNA for the CDR3: TGTGCCAGCAGTACCGGGACTTCCTCCTACGAGCAGTACTTC.

This rearrangement joins TRBV12-5 to TRBJ2-1; 12 bases align to TRBD2. The length of the CDR3 is 14 residues. In germline, CDR1 is LGHNT, CDR2 FRNRAP. With 6 bases clipped from V and 7 bases from J, the junction kept 4 bases outside the gene matches. CDR3 sequence: CASGPSGGANEQFF. CDR3 coding DNA: TGTGCTAGTGGGCCTAGCGGGGGGGCGAATGAGCAGTTCTTC.

The chain has TRBV14 and TRBJ2-1; D is unclear. This CDR3 has 13 residues. The germline V gene has CDR1 SGHDN and CDR2 FVKESK. V gave up 3 bases and J gave up 10 bases, with 13 bases separating them. CDR3 nucleotides: TGTGCCAGCAGCCACCTCAACGATGAGGAGCAGTTCTTC. It codes for CASSHLNDEEQFF.

The V and J genes are TRBV6-5 and TRBJ2-5, with 8 bases fitting TRBD1. The J call could be wrong; TRBJ2-7 is a better fit for the DNA end. The CDR3 extends over 14 amino acids. In germline, CDR1 is MNHEY, CDR2 SVGAGI. The CDR3 region is CASSRRTGPYEQYF. In DNA form, the CDR3 reads TGTGCCAGCAGCCGCCGGACAGGGCCCTACGAGCAGTACTTC.

The rearrangement joins TRBV5-6 to TRBJ2-5; a weak D match, TRBD2 (5 bases). The end of the DNA aligns better with TRBJ2-7, so the J call may be wrong. The CDR3 runs to 13 residues. Germline CDR1 and CDR2: SGHDT and YYEEEE. The CDR3 nucleotides are TGTGCCAGCAGCTTGGTTGAGGGCCACGAGCAGTACTTC. Its translation is CASSLVEGHEQYF.

On this clone itself: This sample also contains other DNA sequences that code for the same CDR3. V and J are TRBV5-4 and TRBJ1-2; D might be TRBD1 (6 bases). CDR3 length: 13 amino acids. V lost 4 bases to trimming and J lost 1 base, with 8 bases between them. Germline-derived CDR1 and CDR2 are SGHNT and YYREEE (reference sequence). CDR3 loop: CASSPDSNYGYTF. DNA for the CDR3: TGTGCCAGCAGCCCGGACAGTAACTATGGCTACACCTTC.

V and J are TRBV15 and TRBJ2-7; the D gene is possibly TRBD1 (5 bases). V lost 1 base and J 4 bases, leaving 11 bases between the germline ends. The CDR3 sequence is 14 residues long. Per germline, CDR1 LNHNV and CDR2 YYDKDF (reference sequence). Here the CDR3 DNA reads TGTGCCACCAGCAGAGGGCCAGGGATATACGAGCAGTACTTC. Amino acid sequence: CATSRGPGIYEQYF.

The chain carries TRBV2 and TRBJ1-2; possibly TRBD1 for D (5 bases). Trimming removed 6 bases from V and 7 bases from J, with 9 bases in between. The CDR3 runs 11 residues. Germline CDR1 SNHLY, CDR2 FYNNEI. CDR3 DNA sequence: TGTGCCAGCAGCTTGACAGCTGGCTACACCTTC. It specifies CASSLTAGYTF.

The chain joins TRBV10-3 to TRBJ2-7; TRBD1 matches at 7 bases. This CDR3 has 14 amino acids. The germline gives CDR1 ENHRY, CDR2 SYGVKD. V dropped 4 bases and J dropped 3; count of bases not matched to a gene: 6. The CDR3 bases are TGTGCCATCAGTGGCTGGGACAGTTACTACGAGCAGTACTTC. This translates into CAISGWDSYYEQYF.